Following are 29 T cell receptor beta chains from one sample sequenced in a study of somatic mutations in cytotoxic T cells in rheumatoid arthritis. The assay was immunoSEQ multiplex PCR, and TCRdb's table has in-frame clones only and misses some. Of under 20,000 clones in the sample, approximately 80% were seen once. The sequencing input was CD8+ T cells sorted from blood. Receptors originate from an adult with rheumatoid arthritis.

This rearrangement joins TRBV6-5 to TRBJ1-5; D remains unclear. The CDR3 length is 15 residues. Germline V gene sequence: CDR1 MNHEY, CDR2 SVGAGI. V lost 0 bases to trimming and J lost 0 bases, with 6 bases between them. CDR3 bases: TGTGCCAGCAGTTACTCCGCCGATAGCAATCAGCCCCAGCATTTT. It is translated as CASSYSADSNQPQHF.

The V gene is TRBV15, the J gene TRBJ1-4; D is unclear. This CDR3 region has 17 residues. V was shortened by 5 bases and J by 5 bases, with 21 bases between the two germline ends. Germline loops: CDR1 LNHNV, CDR2 YYDKDF (reference sequence). The CDR3 protein is CATSPRLDAEQNEKLFF. Here the CDR3 DNA reads TGTGCCACCAGCCCCAGACTCGACGCCGAACAAAATGAAAAACTGTTTTTT.

The CDR3 region is CASSFGPSYEQYF. CDR3 sequence (DNA): TGTGCCAGTAGTTTCGGACCCTCCTACGAGCAGTACTTC. The J gene is TRBJ2-7, the V gene TRBV19; D ambiguous. Deletions cut 5 bases from V and 0 bases from J, with 8 bases between. Per the germline V gene, CDR1 is LNHDA and CDR2 is SQIVND (reference sequence). CDR3 size: 13 residues.

The chain recombines TRBV5-4 with TRBJ2-3, with 7 bases identical to TRBD2. The germline V gene encodes CDR1 SGHNT and CDR2 YYREEE (reference sequence). The length of the CDR3 is 16 residues. J gave up 3 bases and V 0 bases, and 7 bases lay outside the gene matches. The CDR3: CASSLGAGRGTDTQYF. The CDR3 nucleotides read TGTGCCAGCAGCTTGGGGGCAGGGAGGGGAACAGATACGCAGTATTTT.

The chain is built from TRBV2 and TRBJ2-1; 9 bases match TRBD1. Germline values: CDR1 SNHLY, CDR2 FYNNEI. The CDR3 runs 15 residues. Trimming removed 4 bases from V and 2 bases from J; junction bases left unmatched: 3. The CDR3 nucleotides are TGTGCCAGCAGTGGTTGGGACAGGGCCTACAATGAGCAGTTCTTC. It is translated as CASSGWDRAYNEQFF.

This clone appeared a single time. The rearrangement uses TRBV29-1 and TRBJ2-7, with D perhaps TRBD1 or TRBD2 (5 bases each). The CDR3 runs to 14 residues. The V gene lost 0 bases and the J gene lost 2 bases, with 11 bases spanning the gap. Germline values: CDR1 SQVTM, CDR2 ANQGSEA. The CDR3 DNA sequence: TGCAGCGTTGAAGACCCCGGGACCGCCTACGAGCAGTACTTC. As protein: CSVEDPGTAYEQYF.

The chain is built from TRBV7-9 and TRBJ2-7; D gene unclear. This CDR3 contains 11 residues. Looked up from germline, CDR1 is SEHNR and CDR2 is FQNEAQ (reference sequence). Trimming removed 3 bases at V and 1 base at J, with 1 base between. CDR3 bases: TGTGCCAGCAGCTTTTCCTACGAGCAGTACTTC. This codes for CASSFSYEQYF.

V and J are TRBV5-4 and TRBJ1-2; a possible D gene is TRBD1 (5 bases). The CDR3 totals 18 residues. Trimming stripped 1 base from V and 3 bases from J, with 22 bases between. Germline values: CDR1 SGHNT, CDR2 YYREEE (reference sequence). This CDR3 reads CASSLKGVEQSRDYGYTF. The DNA for the CDR3 is TGTGCCAGCAGCTTGAAAGGGGTGGAGCAATCTAGGGACTATGGCTACACCTTC.

The V and J genes are TRBV29-1 and TRBJ1-2; D gene uncertain. V was trimmed by 0 bases and J by 4 bases, leaving 6 bases between them. The germline gives CDR1 SQVTM, CDR2 ANQGSEA. The length of the CDR3 is 12 residues. The CDR3 spells CSVEEPGYGYTF. CDR3 in DNA: TGCAGCGTTGAAGAGCCGGGCTATGGCTACACCTTC.

This chain joins TRBV6-5 and TRBJ1-3; no firm D call. V shed 6 bases and J shed 0 bases, with 6 bases lying between them. Germline CDR1 reads MNHEY; CDR2 reads SVGAGI. CDR3 length equals 13 residues. The CDR3 DNA reads TGTGCCAGCAGGCCGAGCTCTGGAAACACCATATATTTT. Translated: CASRPSSGNTIYF.

The chain employs TRBV6-1 and TRBJ2-3, with TRBD2 matching 8 bases. The ends lost 0 bases at V and 3 bases at J; junction bases unmatched: 2. Per germline, CDR1 MNHNS and CDR2 SASEGT. The CDR3 totals 15 residues. In DNA form, the CDR3 reads TGTGCCAGCAGTGAAGCACTAGCGGTGACAGATACGCAGTATTTT. Encoded protein: CASSEALAVTDTQYF.

The chain links TRBV11-2 to TRBJ1-2; possibly TRBD1 for D (6 bases). The germline V gene has CDR1 SGHAT and CDR2 FQNNGV. CDR3 length: 13 amino acids. The V gene lost 5 bases and the J gene lost 6 bases, with 13 bases spanning the gap. CDR3 sequence reads: CASSQGFRNGYTF. DNA of the CDR3: TGTGCCAGCAGCCAGGGGTTTCGGAATGGCTACACCTTC.

Judged by abundance, this clone is medium-sized. This sequence joins TRBV19 and TRBJ2-3; perhaps D is TRBD1 or TRBD2 (5 bases each). The germline gives CDR1 LNHDA, CDR2 SQIVND (reference sequence). The germline V and J ends were trimmed by 1 base and 9 bases, with 11 bases remaining between them. CDR3 size: 13 residues. The CDR3 reads CASSIVGDGTQYF. The CDR3 nucleotides read TGTGCCAGTAGTATAGTGGGGGACGGGACGCAGTATTTT. The variable domain in full, completed from reference TRBV19 and TRBJ2-3, reads DGGITQSPKYLFRKEGQNVTLSCEQNLNHDAMYWYRQDPGQGLRLIYYSQIVNDFQKGDIAEGYSVSREKKESFPLTVTSAQKNPTAFYLCASSIVGDGTQYFGPGTRLTVL.

The gene calls are TRBV7-6 and TRBJ1-2, with D unresolved. Germline CDR1 reads SGHVS; CDR2 reads FNYEAQ. This CDR3 region has 14 residues. The ends were cut back, 5 bases at V and 3 bases at J, with 13 bases in the middle. CDR3 residues: CASSPRDQYYGYTF. The CDR3 nucleotides are TGTGCCAGCAGCCCACGGGATCAATACTATGGCTACACCTTC.

This rearrangement joins TRBV11-2 to TRBJ2-3; 9 bases fit TRBD1. The CDR3 has 19 amino acids. V dropped 5 bases and J dropped 2; count of bases not matched to a gene: 17. The germline V gene has CDR1 SGHAT and CDR2 FQNNGV. CDR3 bases: TGTGCCAGCAGCCCATATCCCCCCCGGGACAGGGTCACCACAGATACGCAGTATTTT. Translation: CASSPYPPRDRVTTDTQYF.

The V call is TRBV4-1, the J call TRBJ1-5; perhaps TRBD1 as D (5 bases). V lost 1 base to trimming and J lost 7 bases, with 14 bases between them. The V gene's germline CDR1 is MGHRA and CDR2 YSYEKL. CDR3 length equals 15 residues. CDR3: CASSQVSQGGQPQHF. The CDR3 DNA reads TGCGCCAGCAGCCAAGTTAGTCAGGGTGGGCAGCCCCAGCATTTT.

The rearrangement uses TRBV10-2 and TRBJ2-1; TRBD2 matches 7 bases. Germline values: CDR1 WSHSY, CDR2 SAAADI. This CDR3 has 15 residues. The V and J ends lost 3 bases and 10 bases, in that order; junction bases with no gene match: 12. CDR3 DNA: TGCGCCAGCAGTGATGGGGGGGGATTCCAATCCGAGCAGTTCTTC. Its protein product is CASSDGGGFQSEQFF.

J is TRBJ1-1 and V is TRBV19; a weak D match, TRBD1 (6 bases). Germline CDR1 and CDR2: LNHDA and SQIVND (reference sequence). V lost 5 bases and J lost 1, with 8 bases in between. The CDR3 is made up of 13 amino acids. The CDR3 nucleotides read TGTGCCAGTAGTGTGACAGGGAACACTGAAGCTTTCTTT. Its translation: CASSVTGNTEAFF. Complete variable domain (other parts from reference TRBV19 and TRBJ1-1): DGGITQSPKYLFRKEGQNVTLSCEQNLNHDAMYWYRQDPGQGLRLIYYSQIVNDFQKGDIAEGYSVSREKKESFPLTVTSAQKNPTAFYLCASSVTGNTEAFFGQGTRLTVV.

The rearrangement joins TRBV5-4 to TRBJ2-1; a weak D match, TRBD2 (6 bases). Deletions cut 4 bases from V and 9 bases from J, with 14 bases between. CDR1 SGHNT and CDR2 YYREEE come from the germline V gene (reference sequence). CDR3 length equals 13 residues. The CDR3 here is CASSPEGRSEQFF. The CDR3 bases are TGTGCCAGCAGCCCGGAGGGGAGGAGTGAGCAGTTCTTC.

This clone came up a few times. The rearrangement links TRBV6-6 to TRBJ2-7, with no clear D. From germline, CDR1 is MNHNY and CDR2 SVGAGI (reference sequence). The germline V and J ends were trimmed by 6 bases and 1 base, with 13 bases remaining between them. The CDR3 has 14 amino acids. CDR3 region: CASSSEGRSYEQYF. For the CDR3, the DNA is TGTGCCAGCAGCTCAGAAGGGCGATCCTACGAGCAGTACTTC.

V and J are TRBV15 and TRBJ2-7; possibly TRBD2 for D (6 bases). Trimming shortened V by 2 bases and J by 3 bases, and 17 bases separated the two germline ends. The CDR3 is made up of 16 amino acids. Germline CDR1 LNHNV, CDR2 YYDKDF (reference sequence). The CDR3 reads CATSRRPAGRDYEQYF. The DNA of the CDR3 is TGTGCCACCAGCAGACGCCCGGCGGGGAGAGACTACGAGCAGTACTTC.

The chain recombines TRBV11-2 with TRBJ2-7, with 8 bases identical to TRBD1. The length of the CDR3 is 14 residues. CDR1 is SGHAT, CDR2 FQNNGV, per germline. Germline trimming cut 4 bases from V and 3 bases from J; bases unmatched to any gene: 5. This CDR3 reads CASSSSGTGYEQYF. The CDR3 region has the DNA TGTGCCAGCAGCTCCTCCGGGACAGGCTACGAGCAGTACTTC.

The chain carries TRBV6-4 and TRBJ2-7, with TRBD1 identical over 8 bases. Germline CDR1 and CDR2: MRHNA and SNTAGT. The CDR3 runs to 14 residues. V shed 7 bases and J 2 bases; nucleotides not matched to a gene: 7. The CDR3 DNA reads TGTGCCAGCAAGACCCGACAGGGGCCCTACGAGCAGTACTTC. Its protein is CASKTRQGPYEQYF.

This clone was found a few times. The chain employs TRBV30 and TRBJ2-4; the D call may be TRBD1 or TRBD2 (6 bases each). From germline, CDR1 is GTSNPN and CDR2 SVGIG (reference sequence). This CDR3 has 15 amino acids. The V end lost 2 bases, the J end lost 0 bases, and 11 bases lay between the germline ends. The CDR3 sequence is CAWSPGGLAKNIQYF. The CDR3 DNA reads as TGTGCCTGGAGTCCTGGGGGGCTAGCCAAAAACATTCAGTACTTC. Full variable domain (rest looked up from reference TRBV30 and TRBJ2-4): SQTIHQWPATLVQPVGSPLSLECTVEGTSNPNLYWYRQAAGRGLQLLFYSVGIGQISSEVPQNLSASRPQDRQFILSSKKLLLSDSGFYLCAWSPGGLAKNIQYFGAGTRLSVL.

This chain uses TRBV10-1 with TRBJ2-7, with TRBD2 identical over 11 bases. V lost 6 bases and J lost 5; bases outside the gene matches: 6. Germline V gene sequence: CDR1 WNHNN, CDR2 SYGVQD (reference sequence). This CDR3 has 14 residues. This chain's CDR3 is CASSQPGLADEQYF. DNA for the CDR3: TGCGCCAGCAGCCAGCCGGGACTAGCGGACGAGCAGTACTTC.

V usage is TRBV19 and J usage is TRBJ1-2; weak D call: TRBD1 (5 bases). Trimming pared 4 bases from V and 4 bases from J, leaving 16 bases between. CDR1 LNHDA and CDR2 SQIVND come from the germline V gene (reference sequence). The CDR3 loop spans 15 amino acids. CDR3 region: CASSTLHDSFYGYTF. CDR3 DNA sequence: TGTGCCAGTAGTACCCTTCATGACAGTTTCTATGGCTACACCTTC.

This clone was recorded once. The chain employs TRBV11-2 and TRBJ2-7, with 8 bases fitting TRBD2. This CDR3 region has 15 residues. V was clipped by 3 bases and J by 4 bases; unmatched bases: 8. Looked up from germline, CDR1 is SGHAT and CDR2 is FQNNGV. CDR3 amino acids: CASSFHTGGPYEQYF. CDR3 bases: TGTGCCAGCAGCTTTCACACGGGGGGGCCGTACGAGCAGTACTTC.

The chain employs TRBV6-6 and TRBJ1-4, with D uncertain. Per the germline V gene, CDR1 is MNHNY and CDR2 is SVGAGI (reference sequence). The CDR3 runs to 13 residues. V gave up 2 bases and J gave up 8 bases, with 9 bases separating them. Written as DNA, the CDR3 is TGTGCCAGCAGTTACAGGGTCTGGGAAAAACTGTTTTTT. Its translation is CASSYRVWEKLFF.

The J gene is TRBJ2-1, the V gene TRBV5-4; D could derive from TRBD1 or TRBD2 (5 bases each). From germline, CDR1 is SGHNT and CDR2 YYREEE (reference sequence). This CDR3 is 16 amino acids long. The V and J ends lost 4 bases and 0 bases respectively, with 14 bases between them. As DNA, the CDR3 is TGTGCCAGCAGCCCCTGGGGGTCTACCTCCTACAATGAGCAGTTCTTC. Translating it yields CASSPWGSTSYNEQFF.